These 9 T cell receptor beta chains were all obtained from the same sample, sequenced in a study of blood T cell repertoires in COVID-19. Only in-frame clones appear in the TCRdb table, and some are missing; sequencing was by immunoSEQ multiplex PCR. The data contain approximately 480,000 clones, about 88% of them seen just once; the ten biggest clones take up roughly 1%. Sequencing was carried out using peripheral blood. These receptors originate from a man aged 18 to 35 with COVID-19, enrolled during active disease.

The table lists this clone with a count of one. The rearrangement joins TRBV7-9 to TRBJ2-7, with D tentatively TRBD2 (5 bases). This CDR3 is built from 16 residues. Trimming shortened V by 1 base and J by 0 bases, and 13 bases separated the two germline ends. Germline loops: CDR1 SEHNR, CDR2 FQNEAQ (reference sequence). The CDR3 is CASSLDWTDSSYEQYF. In DNA, the CDR3 is TGTGCCAGCAGCTTAGACTGGACGGACTCCTCCTACGAGCAGTACTTC.

The rearrangement joins TRBV5-4 to TRBJ2-5; TRBD2 aligns across 8 bases. The CDR3 is made up of 15 amino acids. V dropped 1 base and J dropped 4; count of bases not matched to a gene: 6. CDR1 is SGHNT, CDR2 YYREEE, per germline (reference sequence). The CDR3 reads CASSLKRGSPETQYF. In DNA form, the CDR3 reads TGTGCCAGCAGCTTGAAGCGGGGGTCGCCAGAGACCCAGTACTTC.

V gene TRBV15 combines with J gene TRBJ1-1, with D possibly TRBD1 on 5 matching bases. This CDR3 has 15 residues. V lost 1 base and J lost 3, with 12 bases in between. Germline loops: CDR1 LNHNV, CDR2 YYDKDF (reference sequence). In DNA form, the CDR3 reads TGTGCCACCAGCAGAGTAGACAGCCGCTACACTGAAGCTTTCTTT. Protein sequence: CATSRVDSRYTEAFF.

The chain has TRBV14 and TRBJ1-6; TRBD1 aligns across 9 bases. V lost 3 bases to trimming and J lost 10 bases; unmatched junction nucleotides: 7. The CDR3 loop spans 15 amino acids. Germline V gene lookup returns CDR1 SGHDN and CDR2 FVKESK. This CDR3 reads CASSQEGTGSSPLHF. In DNA, the CDR3 is TGTGCCAGCAGCCAGGAGGGGACAGGGTCATCACCCCTCCACTTT.

The chain joins TRBV7-8 to TRBJ2-7, with a weak D call TRBD2 (7 bases). V was cut by 6 bases and J by 12 bases, with 21 bases left in between. There are 13 residues in the CDR3. Germline-derived CDR1 and CDR2 are SGHVS and FQNEAQ. The CDR3 protein is CASRVDLGGLSYF. The DNA for the CDR3 is TGTGCCAGCAGGGTGGATCTCGGGGGGCTATCGTACTTC.

The chain recombines TRBV6-5 with TRBJ1-2; 7 bases fit TRBD1. Trimming at V came to 6 bases and at J to 8 bases, leaving 12 bases not matched to a gene. The germline V gene encodes CDR1 MNHEY and CDR2 SVGAGI. The length of the CDR3 is 14 residues. In DNA, the CDR3 is TGTGCCAGCAGGGGTCGGCAGGGGGGCCTCGGCTACACCTTC. Translating it yields CASRGRQGGLGYTF.

The CDR3 protein is CATSVGQGGGTDTQYF. The DNA of the CDR3 is TGTGCCACCAGTGTGGGACAGGGGGGCGGCACAGATACGCAGTATTTT. The genes are TRBV24-1 and TRBJ2-3, with 11 bases lining up with TRBD1. CDR1 and CDR2 (germline): KGHDR, SFDVKD. The CDR3 length is 16 residues. The ends lost 5 bases at V and 1 base at J; junction bases unmatched: 4.

The chain employs TRBV5-1 and TRBJ2-1; 10 positions agree with TRBD2. After removal of 1 base from V and 4 bases from J, the junction contained 2 bases not matched to a gene. The germline V gene encodes CDR1 SGHRS and CDR2 YFSETQ. The length of the CDR3 is 15 residues. The DNA for the CDR3 is TGCGCCAGCAGCTTGCTTAGCGGGGGGTACAATGAGCAGTTCTTC. It encodes CASSLLSGGYNEQFF.

J is TRBJ1-6 and V is TRBV14; tentative D call: TRBD1 (5 bases). Germline assignment: CDR1 SGHDN and CDR2 FVKESK. The CDR3 is made up of 16 amino acids. Deletions cut 0 bases from V and 7 bases from J, with 13 bases between. CDR3 sequence reads: CASSQDRAGLNSPLHF. In DNA, the CDR3 is TGTGCCAGCAGCCAAGATAGGGCAGGGCTGAATTCACCCCTCCACTTT. The entire variable domain, with the rest obtained from reference TRBV14 and TRBJ1-6, is as follows: EAGVTQFPSHSVIEKGQTVTLRCDPISGHDNLYWYRRVMGKEIKFLLHFVKESKQDESGMPNNRFLAERTGGTYSTLKVQPAELEDSGVYFCASSQDRAGLNSPLHFGNGTRLTVT.